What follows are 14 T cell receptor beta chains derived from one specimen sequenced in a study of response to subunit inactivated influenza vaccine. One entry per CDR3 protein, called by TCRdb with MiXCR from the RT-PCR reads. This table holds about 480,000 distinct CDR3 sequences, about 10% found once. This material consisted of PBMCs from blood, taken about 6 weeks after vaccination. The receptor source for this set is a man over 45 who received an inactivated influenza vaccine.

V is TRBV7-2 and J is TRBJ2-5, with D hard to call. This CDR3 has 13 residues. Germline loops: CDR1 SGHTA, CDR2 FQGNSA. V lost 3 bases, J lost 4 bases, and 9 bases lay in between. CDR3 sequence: CASSFRRGETQYF. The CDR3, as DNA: TGTGCCAGCAGCTTCCGCAGAGGAGAGACCCAGTACTTC.

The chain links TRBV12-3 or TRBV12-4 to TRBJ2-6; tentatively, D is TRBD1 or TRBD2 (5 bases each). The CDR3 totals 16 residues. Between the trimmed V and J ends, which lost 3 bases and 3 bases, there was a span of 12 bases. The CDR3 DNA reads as TGTGCCAGCAGTTTTCTGGGGGTCGGTGGGGCCAACGTCCTGACTTTC. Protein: CASSFLGVGGANVLTF.

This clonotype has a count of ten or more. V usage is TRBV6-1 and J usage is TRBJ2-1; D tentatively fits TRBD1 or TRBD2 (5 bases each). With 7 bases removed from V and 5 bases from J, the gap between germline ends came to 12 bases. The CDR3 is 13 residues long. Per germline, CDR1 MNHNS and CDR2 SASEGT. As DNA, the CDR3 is TGTGCCAGCACCGCCCGGGGCCACAATGAGCAGTTCTTC. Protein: CASTARGHNEQFF.

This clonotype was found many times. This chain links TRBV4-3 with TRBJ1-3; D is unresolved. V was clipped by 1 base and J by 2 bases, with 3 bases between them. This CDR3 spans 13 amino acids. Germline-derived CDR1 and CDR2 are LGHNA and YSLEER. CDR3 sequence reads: CASSQVTGNTIYF. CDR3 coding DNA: TGCGCCAGCAGCCAAGTGACTGGAAACACCATATATTTT.

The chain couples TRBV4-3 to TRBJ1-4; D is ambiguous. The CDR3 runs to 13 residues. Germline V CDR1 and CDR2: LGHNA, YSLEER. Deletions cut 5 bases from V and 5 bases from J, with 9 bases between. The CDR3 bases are TGCGCCAGCAGCACCCACCTCAATGAAAAACTGTTTTTT. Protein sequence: CASSTHLNEKLFF.

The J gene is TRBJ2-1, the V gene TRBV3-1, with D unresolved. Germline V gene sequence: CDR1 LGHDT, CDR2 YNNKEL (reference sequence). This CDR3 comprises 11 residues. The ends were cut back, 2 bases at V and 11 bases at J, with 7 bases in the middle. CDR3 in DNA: TGTGCCAGCAGCCAAAGCCAGCAGCAGTTCTTC. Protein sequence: CASSQSQQQFF.

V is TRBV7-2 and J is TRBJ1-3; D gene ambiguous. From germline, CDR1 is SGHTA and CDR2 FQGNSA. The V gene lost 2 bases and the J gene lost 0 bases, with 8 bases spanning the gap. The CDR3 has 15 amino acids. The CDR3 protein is CASSLRRNSGNTIYF. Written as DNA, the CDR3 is TGTGCCAGCAGCTTACGTCGCAACTCTGGAAACACCATATATTTT.

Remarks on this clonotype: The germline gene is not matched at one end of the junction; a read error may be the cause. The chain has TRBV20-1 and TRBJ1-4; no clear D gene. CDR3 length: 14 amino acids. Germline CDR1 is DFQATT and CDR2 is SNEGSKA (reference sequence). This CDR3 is CSARKVATNENLFF. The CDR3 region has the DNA TGCAGTGCTAGAAAGGTCGCAACTAATGAAAATCTGTTTTTT.

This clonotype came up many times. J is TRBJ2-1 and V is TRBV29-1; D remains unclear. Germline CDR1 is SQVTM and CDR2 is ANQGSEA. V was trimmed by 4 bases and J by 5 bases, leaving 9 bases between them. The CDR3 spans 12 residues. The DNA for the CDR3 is TGCAGCGTTGTCCCCTACAACAATGAGCAGTTCTTC. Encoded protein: CSVVPYNNEQFF.

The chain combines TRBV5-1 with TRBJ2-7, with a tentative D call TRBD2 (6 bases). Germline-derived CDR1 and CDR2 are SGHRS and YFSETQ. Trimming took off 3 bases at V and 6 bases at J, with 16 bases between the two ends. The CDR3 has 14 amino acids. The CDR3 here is CASSSGGTPIEQYF. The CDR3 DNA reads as TGCGCCAGCAGCTCCGGAGGGACTCCCATCGAGCAGTACTTC. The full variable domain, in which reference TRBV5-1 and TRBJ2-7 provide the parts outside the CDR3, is KAGVTQTPRYLIKTRGQQVTLSCSPISGHRSVSWYQQTPGQGLQFLFEYFSETQRNKGNFPGRFSGRQFSNSRSEMNVSTLELGDSALYLCASSSGGTPIEQYFGPGTRLTVT.

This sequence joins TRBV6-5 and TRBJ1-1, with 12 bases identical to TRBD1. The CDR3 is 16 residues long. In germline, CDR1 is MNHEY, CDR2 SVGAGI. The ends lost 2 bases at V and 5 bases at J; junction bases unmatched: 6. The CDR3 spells CASSYVWDRGRTEAFF. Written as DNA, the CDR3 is TGTGCCAGCAGTTACGTATGGGACAGGGGGCGGACTGAAGCTTTCTTT.

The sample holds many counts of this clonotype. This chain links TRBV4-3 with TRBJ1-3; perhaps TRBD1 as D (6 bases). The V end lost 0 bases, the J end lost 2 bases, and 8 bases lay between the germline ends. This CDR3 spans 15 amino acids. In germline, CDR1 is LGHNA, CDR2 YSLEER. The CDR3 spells CASSQETGPGNTIYF. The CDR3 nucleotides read TGCGCCAGCAGCCAAGAAACAGGGCCTGGAAACACCATATATTTT.

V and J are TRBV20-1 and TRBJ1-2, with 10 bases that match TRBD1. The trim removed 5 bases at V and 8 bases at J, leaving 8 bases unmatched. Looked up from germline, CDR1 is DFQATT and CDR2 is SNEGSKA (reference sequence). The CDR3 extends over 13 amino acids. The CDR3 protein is CSAERQGALGYTF. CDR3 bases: TGCAGTGCTGAGAGACAGGGGGCCCTAGGCTACACCTTC.

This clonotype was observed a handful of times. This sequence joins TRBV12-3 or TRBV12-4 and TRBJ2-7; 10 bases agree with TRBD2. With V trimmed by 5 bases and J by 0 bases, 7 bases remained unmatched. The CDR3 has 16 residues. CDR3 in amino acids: CASSIGLAVISYEQYF. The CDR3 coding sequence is TGTGCCAGCAGTATCGGACTAGCGGTAATCTCCTACGAGCAGTACTTC.